The following is a T cell receptor (beta chain) sequence with its context. Its target is unknown. These data belong to a study of cytomegalovirus exposure and HLA in healthy donors. Researchers ran the PCR with 60 Vbeta and 13 Jbeta primers. Using immunoSEQ multiplex PCR, the repertoire was profiled, and TCRdb retains in-frame clones only, with some absent. This repertoire shows some 110,000 clones, around 80% found once; its top ten account for around 5.8%. General study findings and limits: Among TCR beta chains, those listed as cytomegalovirus-associated numbered approximately 150. The only immune exposure information that was available was CMV serostatus.

The clonotype comes from a woman in her fifties or sixties in good health and CMV-seropositive. Source material: PBMCs.

The CDR3 nucleotides read TGTGCCAGCATCGGGTATGGCACTGAAGCTTTCTTT. It specifies CASIGYGTEAFF. This chain uses TRBV5-4 with TRBJ1-1, with D hard to call. V was shortened by 6 bases and J by 4 bases, with 10 bases between the two germline ends. The CDR3 runs to 12 residues. From germline, CDR1 is SGHNT and CDR2 YYREEE (reference sequence).